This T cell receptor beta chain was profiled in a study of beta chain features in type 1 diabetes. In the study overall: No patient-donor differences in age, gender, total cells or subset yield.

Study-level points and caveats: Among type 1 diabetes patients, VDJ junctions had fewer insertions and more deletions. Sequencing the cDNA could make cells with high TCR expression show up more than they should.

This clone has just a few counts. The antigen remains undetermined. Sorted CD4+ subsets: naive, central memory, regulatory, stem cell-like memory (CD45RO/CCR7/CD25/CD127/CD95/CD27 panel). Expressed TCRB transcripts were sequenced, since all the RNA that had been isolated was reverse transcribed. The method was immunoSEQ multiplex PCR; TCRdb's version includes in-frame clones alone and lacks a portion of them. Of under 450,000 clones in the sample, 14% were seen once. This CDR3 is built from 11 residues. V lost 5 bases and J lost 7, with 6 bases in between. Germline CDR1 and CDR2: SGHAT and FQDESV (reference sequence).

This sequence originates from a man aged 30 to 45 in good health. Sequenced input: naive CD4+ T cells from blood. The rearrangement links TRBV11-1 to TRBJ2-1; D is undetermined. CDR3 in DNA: TGTGCCAGCAGCCTCTCGAATGAGCAGTTCTTC. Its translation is CASSLSNEQFF.